Presented here are 19 T cell receptor beta chains from one specimen sequenced in a study of blood T cell repertoires in COVID-19. Method: immunoSEQ multiplex PCR; TCRdb's copy keeps in-frame clones and lacks some. The data contain 100,000 to 150,000 clones, roughly four fifths of them singletons. The source material was peripheral blood. Receptors originate from a man aged 40-49 years with active or convalescent COVID-19.

This chain joins TRBV7-3 and TRBJ1-6; weak D call: TRBD1 (5 bases). V dropped 2 bases and J dropped 10 bases, with 12 bases sitting between them. The CDR3 is 14 residues long. CDR1 SGHTA and CDR2 FQGTGA come from the germline V gene. The CDR3 DNA reads TGTGCCAGCAGCTTATGGGGGGTCAACTCACCCCTCCACTTT. Protein sequence: CASSLWGVNSPLHF.

This clone was picked up one time. J is TRBJ1-5 and V is TRBV27; no firm D call. The CDR3 runs to 14 residues. Trimming took 2 bases from V and 5 from J, leaving 10 bases between them. CDR1 is MNHEY and CDR2 is SMNVEV in the germline V gene (reference sequence). The CDR3 DNA reads TGTGCCAGCAGTTTAATCGGACTTCATCAGCCCCAGCATTTT. Encoded protein: CASSLIGLHQPQHF.

This chain uses TRBV3-1 (or the pseudogene TRBV3-2) with TRBJ2-4; a weak D match, TRBD1 (6 bases). The CDR3 is made up of 18 amino acids. The V gene's germline CDR1 is LGHDT and CDR2 YNNKEL (reference sequence). The V gene lost 0 bases and the J gene lost 0 bases, with 15 bases spanning the gap. CDR3 protein: CASSQEVNRALAKNIQYF. DNA for the CDR3: TGTGCCAGCAGCCAAGAGGTAAACAGGGCCTTAGCCAAAAACATTCAGTACTTC.

The chain uses TRBV18 and TRBJ1-4; weak D call: TRBD1 (6 bases). Trimming cost V 3 bases and J 3 bases, with 17 bases left between them. CDR3 length: 17 amino acids. The germline V gene has CDR1 KGHSH and CDR2 LQKENI. The CDR3 nucleotides are TGTGCCAGCTCACCGAACCTGCAGGGGCCCTCTAATGAAAAACTGTTTTTT. Amino acids: CASSPNLQGPSNEKLFF.

Details on this clone: Other DNA sequences within the sample encode an identical CDR3. V gene TRBV12-3 or TRBV12-4 combines with J gene TRBJ2-5; D is unclear. The CDR3 length is 11 residues. With 3 bases removed from V and 4 bases from J, the gap between germline ends came to 3 bases. CDR3 sequence reads: CASSFLETQYF. DNA for the CDR3: TGTGCCAGCAGTTTCTTAGAGACCCAGTACTTC.

The chain employs TRBV6-5 and TRBJ2-7; 8 nucleotides agree with TRBD1. There are 15 residues in the CDR3. Germline V lookup: CDR1 MNHEY, CDR2 SVGAGI. The J segment lost 7 bases and the V segment lost 4 bases, leaving 12 bases of the junction unmatched. The CDR3 coding sequence is TGTGCCAGCAGTTCCGACAGGGGATCGGTGGGGGAGCAGTACTTC. It codes for CASSSDRGSVGEQYF.

This chain links TRBV6-5 with TRBJ2-3; TRBD1 agrees at 9 bases. The CDR3 runs to 15 residues. The germline V gene encodes CDR1 MNHEY and CDR2 SVGAGI. The trim removed 6 bases at V and 0 bases at J, leaving 4 bases unmatched. As DNA, the CDR3 is TGTGCCAGCAGAAACAGGGGGCCGAGCACAGATACGCAGTATTTT. Translation gives CASRNRGPSTDTQYF.

This clone has only one observation. V and J are TRBV3-1 (or the pseudogene TRBV3-2) and TRBJ2-7; D remains ambiguous. CDR3 length equals 16 residues. Germline values: CDR1 LGHDT, CDR2 YNNKEL (reference sequence). The V end lost 4 bases, the J end lost 2 bases, and 18 bases lay between the germline ends. This CDR3 is CASSPLYGGVPYEQYF. As DNA, the CDR3 is TGTGCCAGCAGCCCTCTATATGGCGGAGTACCCTACGAGCAGTACTTC.

The chain couples TRBV4-2 to TRBJ2-2, with 7 nucleotides matching TRBD2. The CDR3 is 18 residues long. V dropped 1 base and J dropped 2; count of bases not matched to a gene: 10. Germline V gene sequence: CDR1 LGHNA, CDR2 YNFKEQ. Written as DNA, the CDR3 is TGTGCCAGCAGCCAAGGGTGGTCGGGCGGGGGAAACACCGGGGAGCTGTTTTTT. Residues: CASSQGWSGGGNTGELFF.

CDR3 sequence: CASSLTPGQGGFTDTQYF. DNA for the CDR3: TGTGCCAGCAGCTTAACCCCCGGACAGGGAGGGTTCACAGATACGCAGTATTTT. The chain is built from TRBV7-2 and TRBJ2-3; maybe TRBD1 (8 bases). The CDR3 contains 18 residues. Germline-derived CDR1 and CDR2 are SGHTA and FQGNSA. V was trimmed by 2 bases and J by 2 bases, leaving 20 bases between them. The complete variable domain, with remaining parts taken from reference TRBV7-2 and TRBJ2-3, reads GAGVSQSPSNKVTEKGKDVELRCDPISGHTALYWYRQSLGQGLEFLIYFQGNSAPDKSGLPSDRFSAERTGGSVSTLTIQRTQQEDSAVYLCASSLTPGQGGFTDTQYFGPGTRLTVL.

The genes are TRBV5-1 and TRBJ2-5; D ambiguous. The CDR3 length is 14 residues. Trimming removed 4 bases from V and 5 bases from J, with 15 bases in between. Germline V gene data show CDR1 as SGHRS and CDR2 as YFSETQ. The CDR3 DNA sequence: TGCGCCAGCAGCGTACCCCAGGTCGGCGAGACCCAGTACTTC. Protein sequence: CASSVPQVGETQYF.

The chain is built from TRBV24-1 and TRBJ2-6; 8 bases match TRBD1. There are 17 residues in the CDR3. Unmatched junction bases numbered 7, after V lost 7 bases and J lost 0 bases. Germline CDR1 KGHDR, CDR2 SFDVKD. The CDR3 coding sequence is TGTGCCACCAGGACCAGGACAGGGCCCTCTGGGGCCAACGTCCTGACTTTC. The encoded protein is CATRTRTGPSGANVLTF.

V and J are TRBV7-2 and TRBJ2-3; TRBD2 agrees at 8 bases. Germline lookup yields CDR1 SGHTA and CDR2 FQGNSA. The CDR3 covers 15 residues. V gave up 2 bases and J gave up 2 bases; unmatched junction bases: 3. The chain's CDR3 is CASSLPAGDTDTQYF. The CDR3 region has the DNA TGTGCCAGCAGCTTACCAGCGGGGGACACAGATACGCAGTATTTT.

This chain's CDR3 is CASSLQGDYGYTF. The CDR3 DNA reads TGTGCCAGCTCACTCCAGGGGGACTATGGCTACACCTTC. This rearrangement joins TRBV18 to TRBJ1-2, with TRBD1 matching 7 bases. CDR1 KGHSH and CDR2 LQKENI come from the germline V gene. The CDR3 covers 13 residues. Trimming at V came to 4 bases and at J to 3 bases, leaving 2 bases not matched to a gene.

This chain uses TRBV25-1 with TRBJ1-6, with 7 bases identical to TRBD1. The CDR3 loop spans 14 amino acids. Trimming cost V 3 bases and J 7 bases; bases outside gene matches: 3. CDR1 is MGHDK and CDR2 is SYGVNS in the germline V gene. CDR3 DNA: TGTGCCAGCAGTGAGACAGGGCTGAATTCACCCCTCCACTTT. Protein product: CASSETGLNSPLHF.

V usage is TRBV3-1 (or the pseudogene TRBV3-2) and J usage is TRBJ1-6, with a weak D call TRBD1 (6 bases). The CDR3 sequence is 13 residues long. V was clipped by 4 bases and J by 10 bases, with 11 bases between them. The germline V gene has CDR1 LGHDT and CDR2 YNNKEL (reference sequence). The CDR3 bases are TGTGCCAGCAGCCGCAAGGGGGAATCACCCCTCCACTTT. Translating it yields CASSRKGESPLHF.

The chain's CDR3 is CASTGQMNTEAFF. The CDR3 region has the DNA TGTGCCTCGACGGGACAGATGAACACTGAAGCTTTCTTT. The chain joins TRBV30 to TRBJ1-1; 7 bases match TRBD1. Germline V lookup: CDR1 GTSNPN, CDR2 SVGIG (reference sequence). The V segment lost 7 bases and the J segment 0 bases; nucleotides outside the gene matches: 5. The CDR3 spans 13 residues.

The chain recombines TRBV6-5 with TRBJ2-1, with D unclear. The CDR3 runs 11 residues. Germline-derived CDR1 and CDR2 are MNHEY and SVGAGI. V lost 6 bases and J 10 bases, leaving 10 bases between the germline ends. The CDR3 sequence: CASSSFREQFF. DNA of the CDR3: TGTGCCAGCAGCTCATTTAGAGAGCAGTTCTTC.

This rearrangement joins TRBV6-5 to TRBJ1-4; no firm D call. V gave up 5 bases and J gave up 8 bases, with 9 bases separating them. The germline gives CDR1 MNHEY, CDR2 SVGAGI. This CDR3 has 12 amino acids. The CDR3 is CASSLRGEKLFF. CDR3 coding DNA: TGTGCCAGCAGTCTCCGGGGAGAAAAACTGTTTTTT.